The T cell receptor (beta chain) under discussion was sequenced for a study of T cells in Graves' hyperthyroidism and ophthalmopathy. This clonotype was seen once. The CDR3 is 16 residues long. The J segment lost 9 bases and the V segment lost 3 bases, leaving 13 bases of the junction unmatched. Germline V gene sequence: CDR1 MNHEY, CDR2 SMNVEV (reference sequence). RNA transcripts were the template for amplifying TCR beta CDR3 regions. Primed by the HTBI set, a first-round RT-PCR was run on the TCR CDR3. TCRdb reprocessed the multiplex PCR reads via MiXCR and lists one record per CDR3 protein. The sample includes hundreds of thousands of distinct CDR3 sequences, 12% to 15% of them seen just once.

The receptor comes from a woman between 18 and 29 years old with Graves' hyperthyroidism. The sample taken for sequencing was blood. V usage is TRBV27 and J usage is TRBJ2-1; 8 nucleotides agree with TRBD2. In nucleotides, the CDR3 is TGTGCCAGCAGTTTTCTTATGGCGGGAGGTTCTGGTGAGCAGTTCTTC. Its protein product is CASSFLMAGGSGEQFF.